This T cell receptor (beta chain) came from a study of CD8+ T cells in alopecia areata. Study context: Oral tofacitinib, 5 to 10 mg twice daily, was given in an open-label trial.

Study outcomes and limitations: Baseline CD8+ expansion's link to response remains uncertain, as there was one nonresponder.

Sequencing relied on a cDNA template that was reverse transcribed from extracted RNA. The data were produced by immunoSEQ multiplex PCR, yet TCRdb's version contains in-frame clones alone and is incomplete. The table shows more than 150,000 clones, with approximately 60% occurring only once. The sample holds a few counts of this clone. The antigen remains undetermined. Germline assignment: CDR1 MNHEY and CDR2 SVGAGI. The CDR3 consists of 15 residues. V dropped 2 bases and J dropped 15; count of bases not matched to a gene: 14. Treatment of the sample: oral pan-JAK inhibitor, 5-10 mg twice daily. Collected material from alopecia areata patients comprised lesional scalp punch biopsies and peripheral blood.

Sequenced material: CD4+ T cells sorted from blood, taken at week 4, from a patient treated with tofacitinib. This receptor was obtained from a human donor with alopecia areata. The chain is built from TRBV6-5 and TRBJ2-1; 9 nucleotides match TRBD2. The CDR3 DNA sequence: TGTGCCAGCAGTTACCTGATTGGGCTAGCGGGGTTGTGGTTCTTC. Its translation: CASSYLIGLAGLWFF.